The 26 T cell receptor beta chains below come from one sample, sequenced in a study of CD8 T cells in ankylosing spondylitis. TCRdb itself ran the 5' RACE reads through MiXCR, one entry per CDR3 protein. The sample gives 300,000 to 350,000 distinct CDR3 sequences, roughly 20% of which show up once; 3.5% to 4.5% is in the top ten. The sample taken for sequencing was blood, either unsorted or a sorted T cell fraction (not recorded which). These receptor sequences come from a female donor with ankylosing spondylitis or in good health (not recorded which).

There are a few counts of this clonotype. V gene TRBV10-2 combines with J gene TRBJ2-5, with TRBD2 identical over 7 bases. Germline CDR1 reads WSHSY; CDR2 reads SAAADI. J gave up 3 bases and V 7 bases, and 5 bases lay outside the gene matches. CDR3 size: 13 residues. The CDR3 here is CASKGLGEETQYF. The DNA of the CDR3 is TGCGCCAGCAAAGGACTAGGGGAAGAGACCCAGTACTTC.

This CDR3 is CSAREGRGNTEAFF. The CDR3 nucleotides are TGCAGTGCTAGAGAGGGCAGGGGCAACACTGAAGCTTTCTTT. The chain carries TRBV20-1 and TRBJ1-1, with a weak D call TRBD1 (6 bases). The CDR3 extends over 14 amino acids. CDR1 and CDR2 (germline): DFQATT, SNEGSKA (reference sequence). Trimming stripped 0 bases from V and 2 bases from J, with 10 bases between.

This clonotype was picked up a small number of times. At one boundary the junction diverges from the germline segment, which might be a read error. This rearrangement joins TRBV5-5 to TRBJ2-7; a weak D match, TRBD1 (5 bases). Per germline, CDR1 SGHKS and CDR2 YYEKEE (reference sequence). The CDR3 is 14 amino acids. This chain's CDR3 is CASTLGPAASEQYF. In nucleotides, the CDR3 is TGTGCCAGCACCTTGGGGCCCGCCGCTTCCGAGCAGTACTTC.

Only a few counts were recorded for this clonotype. The chain joins TRBV12-3 or TRBV12-4 to TRBJ1-4; D is undetermined. V was pared by 8 bases and J by 3 bases, with 10 bases between. The CDR3 runs to 13 residues. The CDR3 coding sequence is TGTGCCAGCCTAAGGTCCCCTAATGAAAAACTGTTTTTT. It translates to CASLRSPNEKLFF.

This clonotype was detected ten times or more. The chain recombines TRBV6-5 with TRBJ2-7, with D tentatively TRBD1 (5 bases). Trimming pared 0 bases from V and 3 bases from J, leaving 18 bases between. CDR1 is MNHEY, CDR2 SVGAGI, per germline. There are 17 residues in the CDR3. CDR3 nucleotides: TGTGCCAGCAGTTACTCAAACGACGCAGGGAACTTCTACGAGCAGTACTTC. Its protein product is CASSYSNDAGNFYEQYF.

The rearrangement joins TRBV5-1 to TRBJ2-1; 14 bases line up with TRBD2. Looked up from germline, CDR1 is SGHRS and CDR2 is YFSETQ. CDR3 length: 17 amino acids. Trimming at V came to 4 bases and at J to 0 bases, leaving 3 bases not matched to a gene. The CDR3 reads CASSPTSGRASYNEQFF. CDR3 coding DNA: TGCGCCAGCAGCCCGACTAGCGGGAGGGCCTCCTACAATGAGCAGTTCTTC. The complete variable domain, with remaining parts taken from reference TRBV5-1 and TRBJ2-1, reads KAGVTQTPRYLIKTRGQQVTLSCSPISGHRSVSWYQQTPGQGLQFLFEYFSETQRNKGNFPGRFSGRQFSNSRSEMNVSTLELGDSALYLCASSPTSGRASYNEQFFGPGTRLTVL.

The CDR3 is CASSRAHEQYF. CDR3 nucleotide sequence: TGTGCCAGCAGTCGGGCTCACGAGCAGTACTTC. The V gene is TRBV6-2 or TRBV6-3, the J gene TRBJ2-7; D call uncertain. Trimming cost V 5 bases and J 5 bases, with 7 bases left between them. Germline lookup yields CDR1 MNHEY and CDR2 SVGEGT. The CDR3 sequence is 11 residues long.

The chain uses TRBV7-2 and TRBJ1-2; perhaps TRBD1 as D (5 bases). Trimming removed 6 bases at V and 5 bases at J, with 16 bases between. The V gene's germline CDR1 is SGHTA and CDR2 FQGNSA. The CDR3 is 14 residues long. CDR3 nucleotide sequence: TGTGCCAGCAGGTTGGGGGTTGGAGGTTATGGCTACACCTTC. This codes for CASRLGVGGYGYTF.

This clonotype was counted only a few times. V gene TRBV28 combines with J gene TRBJ1-2, with no clear D. The germline V and J ends were trimmed by 0 bases and 4 bases, with 9 bases remaining between them. CDR3 length equals 14 residues. Germline CDR1 MDHEN, CDR2 SYDVKM. CDR3 in amino acids: CASSLWGSSYGYTF. The CDR3 nucleotides read TGTGCCAGCAGTTTATGGGGGTCGAGCTATGGCTACACCTTC.

This clonotype was detected only a few times. The V call is TRBV10-3, the J call TRBJ2-7, with D unresolved. The CDR3 covers 14 residues. Trimming cost V 6 bases and J 4 bases, with 16 bases left between them. CDR1 and CDR2 from the germline V gene are ENHRY and SYGVKD. The DNA for the CDR3 is TGTGCCATCAGCCCGGACCGCTCGAAGTACGAGCAGTACTTC. This encodes CAISPDRSKYEQYF.

The V and J genes are TRBV5-1 and TRBJ2-1, with 9 positions matching TRBD2. Per germline, CDR1 SGHRS and CDR2 YFSETQ. The ends lost 0 bases at V and 7 bases at J; junction bases unmatched: 8. The CDR3 has 16 residues. CDR3 DNA sequence: TGCGCCAGCAGCTTGGGATCGGCGGGAGGGCTAAATGAGCAGTTCTTC. Residues: CASSLGSAGGLNEQFF.

At least ten counts were recorded for this clonotype. V and J are TRBV15 and TRBJ2-1; D unresolved. Germline lookup yields CDR1 LNHNV and CDR2 YYDKDF (reference sequence). The CDR3 contains 15 residues. The ends were cut back, 0 bases at V and 7 bases at J, with 13 bases in the middle. The CDR3 DNA reads as TGTGCCACCAGCAGAGAGGGGTATCTGCCAAATGAGCAGTTCTTC. It is translated as CATSREGYLPNEQFF.

The chain carries TRBV29-1 and TRBJ2-7, with 7 bases matching TRBD2. Looked up from germline, CDR1 is SQVTM and CDR2 is ANQGSEA. The V and J ends lost 4 bases and 2 bases, in that order; junction bases with no gene match: 5. The CDR3 has 13 amino acids. The CDR3 nucleotides are TGCAGCGTTGGGGCTAGCGGAGCCTACGAGCAGTACTTC. Translation: CSVGASGAYEQYF.

This clonotype has ten or more counts. The V and J genes are TRBV24-1 and TRBJ2-1, with 11 bases lining up with TRBD1. There are 15 residues in the CDR3. V was pared by 5 bases and J by 11 bases, with 10 bases of the junction left unmatched. Germline lookup yields CDR1 KGHDR and CDR2 SFDVKD. CDR3 DNA sequence: TGTGCCACCAGTGCCGGGACAGGGGGAAGCATCCAGCAGTTCTTC. This encodes CATSAGTGGSIQQFF.

The chain is built from TRBV11-3 and TRBJ2-2; 9 bases line up with TRBD2. Germline CDR1 SGHNT, CDR2 YENEEA. J lost 4 bases, V lost 5 bases, and 8 bases had no gene match. The CDR3 length is 16 residues. In DNA, the CDR3 is TGTGCCAGCAGCCCGGGACTAGCAGGAGGCACCGGGGAGCTGTTTTTT. It is translated as CASSPGLAGGTGELFF.

The table lists this clonotype with a few counts. This chain connects TRBV10-3 to TRBJ2-7; tentative D call: TRBD2 (5 bases). Germline V gene lookup returns CDR1 ENHRY and CDR2 SYGVKD. With 0 bases removed from V and 4 bases from J, the gap between germline ends came to 16 bases. CDR3 length: 16 amino acids. CDR3 sequence reads: CAISESRNPPGYEQYF. CDR3 in DNA: TGTGCCATCAGTGAGTCGAGGAACCCCCCGGGGTACGAGCAGTACTTC.

V usage is TRBV6-2 or TRBV6-3 and J usage is TRBJ2-1; a weak D match, TRBD1 (8 bases). The CDR3 is made up of 15 amino acids. Trimming shortened V by 8 bases and J by 8 bases, and 22 bases separated the two germline ends. The germline gives CDR1 MNHEY, CDR2 SVGEGT. For the CDR3, the DNA is TGTGCCAGCGGGGAGGGGGACAGGAGGATCGATGAGCAGTTCTTC. Amino acids: CASGEGDRRIDEQFF.

This chain links TRBV10-3 with TRBJ2-7; TRBD2 aligns across 10 bases. The CDR3 contains 15 residues. Germline V gene sequence: CDR1 ENHRY, CDR2 SYGVKD. J was trimmed by 4 bases and V by 4 bases; bases with no gene match: 7. The CDR3 region has the DNA TGTGCCATCAGTGGGGGGGGACTAGCGTTATACGAGCAGTACTTC. This codes for CAISGGGLALYEQYF.

The chain combines TRBV7-2 with TRBJ2-7; 9 nucleotides align to TRBD1. V shed 4 bases and J 3 bases; nucleotides not matched to a gene: 4. CDR1 is SGHTA and CDR2 is FQGNSA in the germline V gene. There are 14 residues in the CDR3. The CDR3 nucleotides are TGTGCCAGCAGCTCCCGGACAGGGGTCTACGAGCAGTACTTC. Protein product: CASSSRTGVYEQYF.

The V call is TRBV27, the J call TRBJ1-1; TRBD1 matches at 7 bases. This CDR3 spans 14 amino acids. Germline-derived CDR1 and CDR2 are MNHEY and SMNVEV (reference sequence). The V and J ends lost 8 bases and 4 bases, in that order; junction bases with no gene match: 10. The CDR3 here is CASLKQGFSTEAFF. CDR3 nucleotide sequence: TGTGCCAGCTTAAAACAGGGGTTTAGCACTGAAGCTTTCTTT.

The chain is built from TRBV6-1 and TRBJ2-5; TRBD1 or TRBD2 may be the D gene (5 bases each). The ends were cut back, 5 bases at V and 6 bases at J, with 16 bases in the middle. CDR3 length: 14 residues. Germline V gene lookup returns CDR1 MNHNS and CDR2 SASEGT. CDR3 sequence (DNA): TGTGCCAGCAGTCTAGCAAGAGGGGTAAAGACCCAGTACTTC. Encoded protein: CASSLARGVKTQYF.

V is TRBV6-5 and J is TRBJ2-7, with a possible D match to TRBD1 (5 bases). Trimming shortened V by 5 bases and J by 7 bases, and 9 bases separated the two germline ends. Germline V CDR1 and CDR2: MNHEY, SVGAGI. The CDR3 length is 11 residues. For the CDR3, the DNA is TGTGCCAGCAGTCAGGGTCAGGAGCAGTACTTC. Amino acids: CASSQGQEQYF.

The chain uses TRBV6-5 and TRBJ2-1; D may be TRBD1 (5 bases). The germline V and J ends were trimmed by 3 bases and 8 bases, with 8 bases remaining between them. The CDR3 is 12 residues long. From germline, CDR1 is MNHEY and CDR2 SVGAGI. CDR3 in amino acids: CASSYSGYEQFF. The CDR3 bases are TGTGCCAGCAGTTATTCAGGGTATGAGCAGTTCTTC.

This clonotype was found many times. This chain's CDR3 is CSVGTGTETQYF. In DNA form, the CDR3 reads TGCAGCGTGGGGACCGGGACAGAGACCCAGTACTTC. The rearrangement links TRBV29-1 to TRBJ2-5; either TRBD1 or TRBD2 may fit D (5 bases each). The CDR3 has 12 amino acids. Germline lookup yields CDR1 SQVTM and CDR2 ANQGSEA. Trimming pared 6 bases from V and 4 bases from J, leaving 12 bases between.

The chain carries TRBV12-3 or TRBV12-4 and TRBJ2-5; a weak D match, TRBD1 (6 bases). V lost 8 bases, J lost 1 base, and 11 bases lay in between. This CDR3 has 13 residues. Here the CDR3 DNA reads TGTGCCAGCTGCCAGGGGACCCAAGAGACCCAGTACTTC. Amino acid sequence: CASCQGTQETQYF.

About this clonotype itself: A junction boundary mismatches the germline segment, possibly from a read error. The J gene is TRBJ2-2, the V gene TRBV2, with 11 bases that match TRBD2. CDR1 and CDR2 (germline): SNHLY, FYNNEI. There are 15 residues in the CDR3. CDR3 loop: CASSALAGVTGELFF. DNA of the CDR3: TGTGCTAGCAGTGCACTAGCGGGAGTAACCGGGGAGCTGTTTTTT.